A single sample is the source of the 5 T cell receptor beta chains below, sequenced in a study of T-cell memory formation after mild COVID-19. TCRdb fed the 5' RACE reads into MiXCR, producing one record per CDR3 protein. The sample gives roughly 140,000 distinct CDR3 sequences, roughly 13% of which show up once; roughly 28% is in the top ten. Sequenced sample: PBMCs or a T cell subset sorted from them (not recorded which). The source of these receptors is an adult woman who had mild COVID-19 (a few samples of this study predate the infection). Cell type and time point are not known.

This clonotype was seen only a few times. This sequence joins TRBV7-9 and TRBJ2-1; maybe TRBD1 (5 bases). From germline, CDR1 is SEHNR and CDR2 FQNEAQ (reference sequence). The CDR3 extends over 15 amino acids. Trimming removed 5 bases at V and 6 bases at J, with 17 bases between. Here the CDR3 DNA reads TGTGCCAGCAGCCCAAGGTTTCAGGGTAGCAATGAGCAGTTCTTC. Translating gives CASSPRFQGSNEQFF. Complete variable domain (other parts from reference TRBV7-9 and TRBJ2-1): DTGVSQNPRHKITKRGQNVTFRCDPISEHNRLYWYRQTLGQGPEFLTYFQNEAQLEKSRLLSDRFSAERPKGSFSTLEIQRTEQGDSAMYLCASSPRFQGSNEQFFGPGTRLTVL.

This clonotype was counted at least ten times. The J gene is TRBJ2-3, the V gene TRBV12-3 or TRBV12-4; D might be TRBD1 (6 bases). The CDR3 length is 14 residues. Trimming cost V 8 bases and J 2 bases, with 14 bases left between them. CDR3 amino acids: CASDFGQNTDTQYF. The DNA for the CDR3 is TGTGCCAGCGACTTTGGACAGAACACAGATACGCAGTATTTT.

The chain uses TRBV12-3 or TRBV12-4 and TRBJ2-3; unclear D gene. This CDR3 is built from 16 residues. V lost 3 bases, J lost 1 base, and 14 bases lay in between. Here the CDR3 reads CASSFLRWAGTDTQYF. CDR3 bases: TGTGCCAGCAGTTTCCTTCGTTGGGCCGGCACAGATACGCAGTATTTT.

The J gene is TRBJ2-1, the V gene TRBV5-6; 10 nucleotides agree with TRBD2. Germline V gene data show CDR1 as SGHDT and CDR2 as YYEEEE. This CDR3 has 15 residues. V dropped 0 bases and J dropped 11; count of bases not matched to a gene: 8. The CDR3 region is CASSLGLAGMKKQFF. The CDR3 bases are TGTGCCAGCAGCTTGGGACTAGCGGGTATGAAAAAGCAGTTCTTC.

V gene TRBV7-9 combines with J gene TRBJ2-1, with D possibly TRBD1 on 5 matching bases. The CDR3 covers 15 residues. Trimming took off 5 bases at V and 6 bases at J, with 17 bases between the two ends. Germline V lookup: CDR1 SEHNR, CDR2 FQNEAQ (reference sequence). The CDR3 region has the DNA TGTGCCAGCAGCCTGATCAGGGCGATCACCAATGAGCAGTTCTTC. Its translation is CASSLIRAITNEQFF. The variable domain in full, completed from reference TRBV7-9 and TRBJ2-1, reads DTGVSQNPRHKITKRGQNVTFRCDPISEHNRLYWYRQTLGQGPEFLTYFQNEAQLEKSRLLSDRFSAERPKGSFSTLEIQRTEQGDSAMYLCASSLIRAITNEQFFGPGTRLTVL.